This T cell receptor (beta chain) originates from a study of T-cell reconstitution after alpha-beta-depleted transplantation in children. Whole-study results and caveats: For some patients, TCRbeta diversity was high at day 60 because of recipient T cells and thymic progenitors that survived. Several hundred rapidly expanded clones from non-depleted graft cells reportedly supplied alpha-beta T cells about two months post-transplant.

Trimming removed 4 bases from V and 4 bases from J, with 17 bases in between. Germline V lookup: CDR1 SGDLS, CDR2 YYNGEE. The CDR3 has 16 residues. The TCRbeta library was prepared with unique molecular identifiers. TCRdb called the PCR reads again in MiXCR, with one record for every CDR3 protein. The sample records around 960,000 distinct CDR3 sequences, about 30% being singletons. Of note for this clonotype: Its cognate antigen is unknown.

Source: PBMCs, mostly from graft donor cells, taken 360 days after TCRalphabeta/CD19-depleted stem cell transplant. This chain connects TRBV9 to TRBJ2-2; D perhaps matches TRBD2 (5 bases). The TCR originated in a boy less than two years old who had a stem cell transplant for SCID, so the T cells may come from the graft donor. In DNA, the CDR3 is TGTGCCAGCAGCCCCCACTACGGGGTGCGCACCGGGGAGCTGTTTTTT. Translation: CASSPHYGVRTGELFF.